The rows below give T cell receptor beta chains drawn from one sample of a study of blood T cell repertoires in COVID-19. Only in-frame clones appear in the TCRdb table, and some are missing; sequencing was by immunoSEQ multiplex PCR. The sample consists of 400,000 or so clones, 70% to 90% of them appearing once. Input material: peripheral blood. The receptors were sampled from a man aged 18 to 35 with COVID-19, enrolled during active disease. The CDR3 runs from the conserved cysteine through the conserved F or W. The D gene is left open where the match is weak. Only some rows state a clone size, as once, few, many or a class for expanded clones.

size: few
J: TRBJ2-3
V: TRBV28
D: TRBD2
DNA: TGTGCCAGCAGTCCCATGGGGCTAGCGGGAGCAGATACGCAGTATTTT
CDR3: CASSPMGLAGADTQYF

size: .
J: TRBJ2-7
V: TRBV11-2
D: TRBD2
DNA: TGTGCCAGCAGCTTAGGCCTAGCGGGAAACTACGAGCAGTACTTC
CDR3: CASSLGLAGNYEQYF

size: .
J: TRBJ1-2
V: TRBV5-6
D: TRBD1
DNA: TGTGCCAGCAGCTTGACAGGGGGAAAAGGCTACACCTTC
CDR3: CASSLTGGKGYTF

size: .
J: TRBJ2-7
V: TRBV19
D: .
DNA: TGTGCCAGTAGAGCGGGGGGGACAGGGTTGGACGAGCAGTACTTC
CDR3: CASRAGGTGLDEQYF

size: few
J: TRBJ2-4
V: TRBV27
D: TRBD2
DNA: TGTGCCAGCACCCCCCGGGGGGGACCCCTAGCCAAAAACATTCAGTACTTC
CDR3: CASTPRGGPLAKNIQYF

size: few
J: TRBJ1-5
V: TRBV11-2
D: .
DNA: TGTGCCAGCAGCCCTGGCCGAAATCAGCCCCAGCATTTT
CDR3: CASSPGRNQPQHF

size: .
J: TRBJ1-1
V: TRBV6-5
D: .
DNA: TGTGCCAGCAGACGCCGGCGGGACGGGAACACTGAAGCTTTCTTT
CDR3: CASRRRRDGNTEAFF

size: .
J: TRBJ1-4
V: TRBV2
D: TRBD1
DNA: TGTGCCGCTTCCTCACAGGGGGCACGTAATGAAAAACTGTTTTTT
CDR3: CAASSQGARNEKLFF

size: once
J: TRBJ2-5
V: TRBV5-6
D: .
DNA: TGTGCCAGCAGCTTAGAGAGAGGGGAGACCCAGTACTTC
CDR3: CASSLERGETQYF

size: .
J: TRBJ2-1
V: TRBV2
D: TRBD2
DNA: TGTGCCAGCATGGGCGGGAGCTCCTACAATGAGCAGTTCTTC
CDR3: CASMGGSSYNEQFF

size: .
J: TRBJ2-2
V: TRBV2
D: TRBD1
DNA: TGTGCCACGGGACAGACGAACACCGGGGAGCTGTTTTTT
CDR3: CATGQTNTGELFF

size: .
J: TRBJ2-1
V: TRBV19
D: .
DNA: TGTGCCAGTAGTTGGGGAGCCCGTAGCTCCTACAATGAGCAGTTCTTC
CDR3: CASSWGARSSYNEQFF

size: .
J: TRBJ2-1
V: TRBV7-6
D: TRBD2
DNA: TGTGCCAGCAGCCCATCCAAACCTAGCGGGAGGGCCCCATACAATGAGCAGTTCTTC
CDR3: CASSPSKPSGRAPYNEQFF

size: .
J: TRBJ1-1
V: TRBV3-1/TRBV3-2
D: .
DNA: TGTGCCAGCAGCCAAGGGCCTCGGGGGGCTTTCTTT
CDR3: CASSQGPRGAFF

size: .
J: TRBJ2-7
V: TRBV11-2
D: .
DNA: TGTGCCAGCAGCTTAGAGGTTGGGCCCCTCTACGAGCAGTACTTC
CDR3: CASSLEVGPLYEQYF

size: .
J: TRBJ1-3
V: TRBV28
D: .
DNA: TGTGCCAGCAGTTTTCCAGGGCCTGGAAACACCATATATTTT
CDR3: CASSFPGPGNTIYF

size: .
J: TRBJ1-1
V: TRBV10-3
D: TRBD1
DNA: TGTGCCATCGGAGAAAGACAGGGTGCCACTGAAGCTTTCTTT
CDR3: CAIGERQGATEAFF

size: .
J: TRBJ1-1
V: TRBV18
D: TRBD1
DNA: TGTGCCAGCTCAGCTGGACAGGAGGGCACTGAAGCTTTCTTT
CDR3: CASSAGQEGTEAFF

size: .
J: TRBJ2-1
V: TRBV11-2
D: .
DNA: TGTGCCAGCAGCTTGTCTTCGCGGAATGAGCAGTTCTTC
CDR3: CASSLSSRNEQFF

size: once
J: TRBJ1-4
V: TRBV19
D: .
DNA: TGTGCCAGTACTCAGAACAGAGACCATGAAAAACTGTTTTTT
CDR3: CASTQNRDHEKLFF

size: .
J: TRBJ2-3
V: TRBV12-3/TRBV12-4
D: .
DNA: TGTGCCAGCAACCGGGACGGAGGGGATACGCAGTATTTT
CDR3: CASNRDGGDTQYF

size: .
J: TRBJ1-2
V: TRBV30
D: TRBD1
DNA: TGTGCCAACCACCCCCGGGACAGGGGGCGCGGAAACTATGGCTACACCTTC
CDR3: CANHPRDRGRGNYGYTF

size: .
J: TRBJ2-3
V: TRBV11-3
D: .
DNA: TGTGCCAGCAGCTTGAGGACAGAGGATACGCAGTATTTT
CDR3: CASSLRTEDTQYF

size: .
J: TRBJ2-7
V: TRBV7-9
D: TRBD1
DNA: TGTGCCAGCCAAGGACAGGGCTACGAGCAGTACTTC
CDR3: CASQGQGYEQYF

size: .
J: TRBJ2-7
V: TRBV27
D: TRBD2
DNA: TGTGCCAGCAGTTTAAGGCTAGCGGGCACCTACGAGCAGTACTTC
CDR3: CASSLRLAGTYEQYF

size: .
J: TRBJ2-1
V: TRBV6-6
D: .
DNA: TGTGCCAGCAGATCAGACAGAGCCGGATCCTACAATGAGCAGTTCTTC
CDR3: CASRSDRAGSYNEQFF

size: .
J: TRBJ2-5
V: TRBV9
D: TRBD2
DNA: TGTGCCAGCAGCCCCCCCCTGGGGACTAGCGGGAGGGCTGAAGAGACCCAGTACTTC
CDR3: CASSPPLGTSGRAEETQYF

size: .
J: TRBJ2-1
V: TRBV27
D: TRBD2
DNA: TGTGCCAGCAGTTATTTTTATGGGACTAGCGGGCAAGGGAATGAGCAGTTCTTC
CDR3: CASSYFYGTSGQGNEQFF

size: .
J: TRBJ1-1
V: TRBV20-1
D: .
DNA: TGCAGTGCTAGTCTGACATTGAACACTGAAGCTTTCTTT
CDR3: CSASLTLNTEAFF

size: .
J: TRBJ2-5
V: TRBV10-2
D: .
DNA: TGCGCCAGCAGTGAGGTCTCGAGGAGGGAGACCCAGTACTTC
CDR3: CASSEVSRRETQYF

size: .
J: TRBJ2-3
V: TRBV5-1
D: TRBD1
DNA: TGCGCCAGCAGCTTGGGGGACAGGAGCACAGATACGCAGTATTTT
CDR3: CASSLGDRSTDTQYF

size: .
J: TRBJ1-2
V: TRBV12-3/TRBV12-4
D: .
DNA: TGTGCCAGCAGACTGGACTCTAACTATGGCTACACCTTC
CDR3: CASRLDSNYGYTF

size: once
J: TRBJ1-5
V: TRBV2
D: .
DNA: TGTGCCAGCAGTGAAGGGGGCGATCAGCCCCAGCATTTT
CDR3: CASSEGGDQPQHF

size: once
J: TRBJ2-1
V: TRBV27
D: TRBD2
DNA: TGTGCCAGCAGTCCGGGGACTAGCGGGAGCTACAATGAGCAGTTCTTC
CDR3: CASSPGTSGSYNEQFF

size: few
J: TRBJ1-2
V: TRBV6-1
D: .
DNA: TGTGCCAGCAGTGATGGGCAGAACTATGGCTACACCTTC
CDR3: CASSDGQNYGYTF

size: .
J: TRBJ1-4
V: TRBV7-9
D: TRBD1
DNA: TGTGCCAGCAGCGGCCGGGACAGGCGTAATGAAAAACTGTTTTTT
CDR3: CASSGRDRRNEKLFF

size: .
J: TRBJ2-7
V: TRBV10-2
D: .
DNA: TGCGCCAGCAGTATCAGTTCCCCTTACGAGCAGTACTTC
CDR3: CASSISSPYEQYF

size: few
J: TRBJ1-1
V: TRBV3-1/TRBV3-2
D: TRBD1
DNA: TGTGCCAGCAGTTTCGGACAGGAGAACACTGAAGCTTTCTTT
CDR3: CASSFGQENTEAFF

size: .
J: TRBJ2-1
V: TRBV18
D: .
DNA: TGTGCCAGCTCACCGGGGCGACGGACGGGGGAAGACACCTACAATGAGCAGTTCTTC
CDR3: CASSPGRRTGEDTYNEQFF

size: .
J: TRBJ1-1
V: TRBV12-3/TRBV12-4
D: .
DNA: TGTGCCATCACCAGAGACTTGAACACTGAAGCTTTCTTT
CDR3: CAITRDLNTEAFF

size: .
J: TRBJ2-7
V: TRBV4-1
D: TRBD1
DNA: TGCGCCAGCAGCTCTCACGGGACAGGGGGGTCCTACGAGCAGTACTTC
CDR3: CASSSHGTGGSYEQYF

size: .
J: TRBJ1-5
V: TRBV6-4
D: .
DNA: TGTGCCAGCAGTGACTCAGGAGAGAATCAGCCCCAGCATTTT
CDR3: CASSDSGENQPQHF

size: .
J: TRBJ2-2
V: TRBV27
D: TRBD2
DNA: TGTGCCAGCAGTTCGGGACTAGGGAACACCGGGGAGCTGTTTTTT
CDR3: CASSSGLGNTGELFF

size: .
J: TRBJ1-2
V: TRBV27
D: .
DNA: TGTGCCAGCAGTATTAGGACGGGAGTGAACTATGGCTACACCTTC
CDR3: CASSIRTGVNYGYTF

size: .
J: TRBJ2-7
V: TRBV7-8
D: TRBD2
DNA: TGTGCCAGCAGCTTAGTTGGGACTACCTACGAGCAGTACTTC
CDR3: CASSLVGTTYEQYF

size: .
J: TRBJ2-7
V: TRBV11-2
D: .
DNA: TGTGCCAGCAGCTTAGTGACCGGGAGCGCCTACGAGCAGTACTTC
CDR3: CASSLVTGSAYEQYF

size: .
J: TRBJ1-1
V: TRBV5-5
D: TRBD1
DNA: TGTGCCAGCAGCTCGGGACAGGGAAGACCTACTGAAGCTTTCTTT
CDR3: CASSSGQGRPTEAFF

size: few
J: TRBJ2-3
V: TRBV19
D: TRBD2
DNA: TGTGCCAGTAGTATAGATCCTAGCGGTACATTCACAGATACGCAGTATTTT
CDR3: CASSIDPSGTFTDTQYF

size: .
J: TRBJ2-1
V: TRBV5-1
D: .
DNA: TGCGCCAGCAGCTTGAGTGGCAGGGGTATGCACAATGAGCAGTTCTTC
CDR3: CASSLSGRGMHNEQFF

size: .
J: TRBJ2-1
V: TRBV7-6
D: .
DNA: TGTGCCAGCGCCCTCTCTGCGGGCCCTTACAATGAGCAGTTCTTC
CDR3: CASALSAGPYNEQFF

size: .
J: TRBJ2-7
V: TRBV19
D: .
DNA: TGTGCCAGTAGTATAGCCGGGAAGTCCTACGAGCAGTACTTC
CDR3: CASSIAGKSYEQYF

size: .
J: TRBJ2-1
V: TRBV5-1
D: .
DNA: TGCGCCAGCAGCTTGGTACAGGCGATAAACAATGAGCAGTTCTTC
CDR3: CASSLVQAINNEQFF